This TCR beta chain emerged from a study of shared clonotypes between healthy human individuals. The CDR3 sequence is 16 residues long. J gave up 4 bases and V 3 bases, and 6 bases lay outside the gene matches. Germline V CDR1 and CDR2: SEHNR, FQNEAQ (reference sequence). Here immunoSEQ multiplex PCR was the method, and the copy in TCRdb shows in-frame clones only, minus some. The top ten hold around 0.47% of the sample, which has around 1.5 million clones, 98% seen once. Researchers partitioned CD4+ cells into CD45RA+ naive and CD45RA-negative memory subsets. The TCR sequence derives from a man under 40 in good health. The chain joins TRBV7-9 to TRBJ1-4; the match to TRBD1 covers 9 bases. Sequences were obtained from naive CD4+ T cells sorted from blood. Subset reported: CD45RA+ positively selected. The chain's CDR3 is CASSFSGTGLNEKLFF. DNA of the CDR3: TGTGCCAGCAGCTTTTCCGGGACAGGGCTTAATGAAAAACTGTTTTTT. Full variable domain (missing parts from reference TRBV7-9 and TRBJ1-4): DTGVSQNPRHKITKRGQNVTFRCDPISEHNRLYWYRQTLGQGPEFLTYFQNEAQLEKSRLLSDRFSAERPKGSFSTLEIQRTEQGDSAMYLCASSFSGTGLNEKLFFGSGTQLSVL.